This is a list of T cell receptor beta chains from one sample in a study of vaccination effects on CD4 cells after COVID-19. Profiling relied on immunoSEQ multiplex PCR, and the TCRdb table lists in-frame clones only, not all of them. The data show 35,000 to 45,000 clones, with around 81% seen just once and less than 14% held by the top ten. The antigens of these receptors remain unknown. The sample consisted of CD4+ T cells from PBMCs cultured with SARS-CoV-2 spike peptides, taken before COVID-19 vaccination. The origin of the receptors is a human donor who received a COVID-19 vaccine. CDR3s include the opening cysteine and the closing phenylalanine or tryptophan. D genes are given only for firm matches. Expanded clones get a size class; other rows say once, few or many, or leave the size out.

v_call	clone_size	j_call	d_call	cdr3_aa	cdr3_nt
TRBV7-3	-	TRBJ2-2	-	CASSPAGANTGELFF	TGTGCCAGCAGCCCGGCGGGCGCGAACACCGGGGAGCTGTTTTTT
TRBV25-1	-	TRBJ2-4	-	CASSEARSGIQYF	TGTGCCAGCAGTGAGGCGCGGAGTGGCATTCAGTACTTC
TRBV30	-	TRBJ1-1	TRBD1	CAWRPGTGVNTEAFF	TGTGCCTGGAGACCCGGGACAGGAGTTAACACTGAAGCTTTCTTT
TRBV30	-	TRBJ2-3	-	CAHSFGGSTDTQYF	TGTGCCCACAGTTTTGGCGGTAGCACAGATACGCAGTATTTT
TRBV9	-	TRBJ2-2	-	CASSVVAVNTGELFF	TGTGCCAGCAGCGTAGTTGCAGTGAACACCGGGGAGCTGTTTTTT
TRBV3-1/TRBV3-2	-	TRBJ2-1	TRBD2	CASSQLGGNEQFF	TGTGCCAGCAGCCAATTGGGGGGGAATGAGCAGTTCTTC
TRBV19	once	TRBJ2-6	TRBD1	CASSGRQGSGANVLTF	TGTGCCAGTAGTGGACGACAGGGTTCTGGGGCCAACGTCCTGACTTTC
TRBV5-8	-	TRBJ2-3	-	CASPSVDLSTDTQYF	TGTGCCAGCCCCTCGGTAGACCTTAGCACAGATACGCAGTATTTT
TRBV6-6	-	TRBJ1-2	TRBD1	CASSLDRAYGYTF	TGTGCCAGCAGCCTCGACAGGGCGTATGGCTACACCTTC
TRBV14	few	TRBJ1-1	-	CASSQDFGIGDTEAFF	TGTGCCAGCAGCCAAGATTTCGGTATCGGAGACACTGAAGCTTTCTTT
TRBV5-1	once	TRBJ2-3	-	CASSFTGPDTQYF	TGCGCCAGCAGCTTCACGGGGCCGGATACGCAGTATTTT
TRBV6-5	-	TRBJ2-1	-	CASSYSKGGSYNEQFF	TGTGCCAGCAGTTACTCGAAGGGAGGCTCCTACAATGAGCAGTTCTTC
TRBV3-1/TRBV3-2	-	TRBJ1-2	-	CASSLTDNYGYTF	TGTGCCAGCAGCCTGACAGACAACTATGGCTACACCTTC
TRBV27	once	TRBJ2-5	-	CASSLSEGYREETQYF	TGTGCCAGCAGTTTATCGGAGGGTTATAGGGAAGAGACCCAGTACTTC
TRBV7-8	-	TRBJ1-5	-	CASSLGGPAQHF	TGTGCCAGCAGCTTAGGCGGGCCCGCCCAGCATTTT
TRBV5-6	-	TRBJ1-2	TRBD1	CASSAARGVYGYTF	TGTGCCAGCAGCGCGGCCAGGGGGGTCTATGGCTACACCTTC
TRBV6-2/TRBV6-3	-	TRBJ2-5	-	CASSYLSERETQYF	TGTGCCAGCAGTTACCTAAGCGAGAGAGAGACCCAGTACTTC
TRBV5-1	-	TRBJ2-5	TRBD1	CASSSGQGRETQYF	TGCGCCAGCAGCAGCGGACAGGGAAGGGAGACCCAGTACTTC
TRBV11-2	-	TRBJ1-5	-	CASSLTSRDGGNQPQHF	TGTGCCAGCAGCTTAACCTCCAGGGACGGTGGCAATCAGCCCCAGCATTTT
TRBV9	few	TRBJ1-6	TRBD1	CASSVGTGNSPLHF	TGTGCCAGCAGCGTAGGGACAGGGAATTCACCCCTCCACTTT
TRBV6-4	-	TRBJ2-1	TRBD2	CASSDSGLAGGHSYNEQFF	TGTGCCAGCAGCGACTCTGGGCTAGCGGGGGGCCATTCTTACAATGAGCAGTTCTTC
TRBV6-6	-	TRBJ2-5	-	CAAHSRQETQYF	TGTGCCGCCCACAGTAGACAAGAGACCCAGTACTTC
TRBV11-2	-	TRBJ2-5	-	CASSLVFRETQYF	TGTGCCAGCAGCTTAGTTTTTCGAGAGACCCAGTACTTC
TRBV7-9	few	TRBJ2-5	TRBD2	CASTPSGGASETQYF	TGTGCCAGCACCCCTAGCGGGGGGGCCAGTGAGACCCAGTACTTC
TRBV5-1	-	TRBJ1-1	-	CASRSDTPNTEAFF	TGCGCCAGCAGATCTGACACACCCAACACTGAAGCTTTCTTT
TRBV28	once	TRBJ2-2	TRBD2	CASRLAGGIANTGELFF	TGTGCCAGCAGGCTAGCGGGGGGCATCGCGAACACCGGGGAGCTGTTTTTT
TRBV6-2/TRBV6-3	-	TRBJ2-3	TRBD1	CASSGTGGTTDTQYF	TGTGCCAGCAGTGGGACAGGGGGAACCACAGATACGCAGTATTTT
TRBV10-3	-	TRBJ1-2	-	CAISESVPRGSYTF	TGTGCCATCAGTGAGTCGGTCCCCAGGGGTAGCTACACCTTC
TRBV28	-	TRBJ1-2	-	CASSLWSGEWGYTF	TGTGCCAGCAGTTTATGGTCGGGGGAATGGGGCTACACCTTC
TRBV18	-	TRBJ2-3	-	CAGAQGLTDTQYF	TGTGCCGGGGCACAGGGTCTCACAGATACGCAGTATTTT
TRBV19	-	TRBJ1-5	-	CASTQDGPSNQPQHF	TGTGCCAGTACCCAAGATGGTCCTAGCAATCAGCCCCAGCATTTT
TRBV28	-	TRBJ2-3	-	CASSGGRRGGTDTQYF	TGTGCCAGCAGCGGTGGGCGCAGGGGCGGCACAGATACGCAGTATTTT
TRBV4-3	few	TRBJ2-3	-	CASSPKFTDTQYF	TGCGCCAGCAGCCCGAAGTTCACAGATACGCAGTATTTT
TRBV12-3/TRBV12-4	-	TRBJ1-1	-	CASSSQRNTEAFF	TGTGCCAGCAGCTCTCAAAGGAACACTGAAGCTTTCTTT
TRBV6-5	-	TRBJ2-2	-	CASTPVNTGELFF	TGTGCCAGCACCCCCGTGAATACCGGGGAGCTGTTTTTT
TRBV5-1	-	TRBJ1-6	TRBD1	CASSPRWGTGDSPLHF	TGCGCCAGCAGCCCAAGGTGGGGGACAGGGGATTCACCCCTCCACTTT
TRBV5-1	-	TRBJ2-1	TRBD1	CASRRGQGDEQFF	TGCGCCAGCAGGCGAGGACAGGGGGATGAGCAGTTCTTC